These 8 T cell receptor beta chains came from one sample sequenced in a study of cytomegalovirus exposure and HLA in healthy donors. The primer mix had 60 Vbeta and 13 Jbeta primers. Libraries were prepared by immunoSEQ multiplex PCR; TCRdb keeps only in-frame clonotypes and omits some of them. The profile shows 210,000 or so clones, approximately 80% of them singletons. What was sequenced was PBMCs. Source of these receptors: a man aged 35 to 55 in good health and CMV-seronegative.

This clone occurred a few times. The chain couples TRBV30 to TRBJ1-1, with a weak D call TRBD1 (5 bases). The V end was cut by 0 bases, the J end by 5 bases, with 7 bases between. Germline V gene data show CDR1 as GTSNPN and CDR2 as SVGIG (reference sequence). CDR3 length: 12 amino acids. CDR3 DNA: TGTGCCTGGAGTGTACAGGCGACTGAAGCTTTCTTT. Its translation: CAWSVQATEAFF.

The rearrangement links TRBV4-3 to TRBJ1-5; the match to TRBD1 covers 7 bases. With 3 bases clipped from V and 4 bases from J, the junction kept 12 bases outside the gene matches. Germline CDR1 reads LGHNA; CDR2 reads YSLEER. The length of the CDR3 is 17 residues. As DNA, the CDR3 is TGCGCCAGCAGCCAGGCCTGGCCGGGACAGCGAAATCAGCCCCAGCATTTT. It codes for CASSQAWPGQRNQPQHF.

This clone was observed a handful of times. The chain has TRBV9 and TRBJ2-7, with a weak D call TRBD2 (5 bases). The V gene's germline CDR1 is SGDLS and CDR2 YYNGEE. CDR3 length equals 13 residues. Trimming removed 0 bases at V and 5 bases at J, with 9 bases between. The DNA of the CDR3 is TGTGCCAGCAGCGTAGCACCGGGAAACGAGCAGTACTTC. Residues: CASSVAPGNEQYF.

The chain carries TRBV4-3 and TRBJ2-3; perhaps TRBD1 as D (6 bases). The CDR3 extends over 15 amino acids. Trimming shortened V by 0 bases and J by 4 bases, and 11 bases separated the two germline ends. Germline V gene sequence: CDR1 LGHNA, CDR2 YSLEER. CDR3 coding DNA: TGCGCCAGCAGCCAAGATGTCACAGGGTCAGATACGCAGTATTTT. Protein sequence: CASSQDVTGSDTQYF.

The chain combines TRBV29-1 with TRBJ2-2; 9 nucleotides line up with TRBD1. V shed 7 bases, J shed 6 bases, and the junction held 6 bases outside the gene matches. The CDR3 runs to 13 residues. Germline values: CDR1 SQVTM, CDR2 ANQGSEA. CDR3 in DNA: TGCAGCGCTCTGACAGGGGGAGCCGGGGAGCTGTTTTTT. Its translation is CSALTGGAGELFF.

The CDR3 reads CAFRGAGGIETQYF. CDR3 nucleotide sequence: TGTGCCTTCAGGGGAGCGGGAGGGATAGAGACCCAGTACTTC. The chain links TRBV30 to TRBJ2-5; TRBD2 matches 10 bases. V gave up 7 bases and J gave up 4 bases; unmatched junction bases: 9. The length of the CDR3 is 14 residues. Germline CDR1 and CDR2: GTSNPN and SVGIG (reference sequence).

The chain links TRBV7-6 to TRBJ2-2; D gene unclear. V lost 1 base and J 6 bases, leaving 9 bases between the germline ends. CDR1 is SGHVS, CDR2 FNYEAQ, per germline. CDR3 size: 14 residues. Here the CDR3 DNA reads TGTGCCAGCAGCTTAGGTTTCGGGTCCGGGGAGCTGTTTTTT. Translation: CASSLGFGSGELFF.

This clone has a count of ten or more. This chain connects TRBV10-3 to TRBJ1-5, with 7 nucleotides matching TRBD1. V lost 10 bases to trimming and J lost 0 bases; unmatched junction nucleotides: 9. Germline-derived CDR1 and CDR2 are ENHRY and SYGVKD. The CDR3 extends over 15 amino acids. In DNA, the CDR3 is TGTGCCACCAAAGGGACAGCTCTTAGCAATCAGCCCCAGCATTTT. Amino acids: CATKGTALSNQPQHF.